This is a list of T cell receptor beta chains from one sample in a study of beta chain features in type 1 diabetes. TCRdb's table, derived via immunoSEQ multiplex PCR, lists solely in-frame clones and lacks some. The table records 200,000 to 250,000 clones, over 7.5% of them present only once. The source material was naive CD4+ T cells from blood. Receptors originate from a woman younger than 35 in good health. CDR3s leave out the opening cysteine and the closing phenylalanine or tryptophan. The order of the fields is J gene, V gene, CDR3 protein.

J gene: TRBJ1-4
V gene: TRBV6-1
CDR3 protein: ASSATTGANEKLF

J gene: TRBJ2-7
V gene: TRBV5-4
CDR3 protein: ASSLLAGVGEQY

J gene: TRBJ2-3
V gene: TRBV10-3
CDR3 protein: AISTPPGQGTDTQY

J gene: TRBJ2-3
V gene: TRBV7-9
CDR3 protein: ASSPFVSGALHTQY

J gene: TRBJ1-2
V gene: TRBV4-1
CDR3 protein: ASSYKNRDGYT

J gene: TRBJ1-2
V gene: TRBV6-1
CDR3 protein: ASSPQGDYGYT

J gene: TRBJ1-2
V gene: TRBV7-9
CDR3 protein: ASSLASSGLPVTGYT

J gene: TRBJ2-5
V gene: TRBV14
CDR3 protein: ASSRTTSVQETQY

J gene: TRBJ2-1
V gene: TRBV15
CDR3 protein: ATSRHLAGNSYNEQF

J gene: TRBJ1-6
V gene: TRBV12-5
CDR3 protein: ASGLEGDSPLH

J gene: TRBJ2-4
V gene: TRBV4-1
CDR3 protein: ASSQDPQGVGKNIQY